One and the same sample provided the 5 T cell receptor beta chains below, sequenced in a study of T cells in Graves' hyperthyroidism and ophthalmopathy. Amplified TCR beta CDR3 regions came from RNA transcripts. A first-round RT-PCR of the TCR CDR3 used the HTBI primer set. TCRdb passed the multiplex PCR reads through MiXCR, listing each CDR3 protein once. The repertoire includes approximately 500,000 distinct CDR3 sequences, under 60% of them detected once, and roughly 7.7% sits in the top ten. The sample consisted of peripheral blood or thyroid tissue (not recorded which). The receptor source for this set is a woman under 30 with Graves' hyperthyroidism.

There are many counts of this clonotype. The chain has TRBV2 and TRBJ1-3; no firm D call. Germline V gives CDR1 SNHLY, CDR2 FYNNEI. The CDR3 is 14 amino acids. The ends were cut back, 7 bases at V and 0 bases at J, with 10 bases in the middle. The CDR3 protein is CASKPGVSGNTIYF. Written as DNA, the CDR3 is TGTGCCAGCAAACCGGGAGTCTCTGGAAACACCATATATTTT.

The sample holds many counts of this clonotype. The rearrangement links TRBV4-1 to TRBJ2-7; 11 nucleotides align to TRBD2. Germline CDR1 reads MGHRA; CDR2 reads YSYEKL. The ends lost 1 base at V and 1 base at J; junction bases unmatched: 6. This CDR3 is 17 amino acids long. The CDR3 sequence: CASSQAGLAGGSYEQYF. Written as DNA, the CDR3 is TGCGCCAGCAGCCAAGCGGGGCTAGCGGGAGGATCCTACGAGCAGTACTTC.

This clonotype was detected many times. The chain has TRBV6-5 and TRBJ2-5; D ambiguous. The CDR3 covers 15 residues. V was trimmed by 6 bases and J by 2 bases, leaving 16 bases between them. Germline CDR1 and CDR2: MNHEY and SVGAGI. This chain's CDR3 is CASSLTRLNQETQYF. The CDR3 DNA sequence: TGTGCCAGCAGCCTTACTCGACTGAATCAAGAGACCCAGTACTTC.

As to this clonotype: A read error may account for a junction end that differs from germline. The chain links TRBV10-3 to TRBJ1-1; tentative D call: TRBD1 (5 bases). Germline loops: CDR1 ENHRY, CDR2 SYGVKD. The length of the CDR3 is 9 residues. The CDR3 DNA is TGTGCCACCGGGGCTGAATCTTTCTTT. Residues: CATGAESFF.

This clonotype occurred many times. The chain employs TRBV24-1 and TRBJ2-7, with 11 positions matching TRBD2. CDR3 length: 18 residues. V dropped 1 base and J dropped 5; count of bases not matched to a gene: 12. The germline gives CDR1 KGHDR, CDR2 SFDVKD. CDR3 bases: TGTGCCACCAGTGATTTTGGGCCCACTAGCGGGAGTGCCGACGAGCAGTACTTC. Amino acids: CATSDFGPTSGSADEQYF.